These T cell receptor beta chains were read from a single sample in a study of blood T cell repertoires in COVID-19. The repertoire was sequenced with immunoSEQ multiplex PCR; TCRdb's copy has only in-frame clones and lacks some. The sample includes over 75,000 clones, over 60% seen only once; the top ten take approximately 9%. The sequencing input was peripheral blood. The source is a man between 50 and 59 years old who had recovered from COVID-19. Both conserved end residues are part of each CDR3. The D gene is left open where the match is weak. Clone size is given for some rows only: seen once, a few or many times, or a class if the clone is expanded.

many	TRBJ2-1	TRBV7-6	-	TGTGCCAGCAGCTTAGAGGCGGGGGCCCCCAATGAGCAGTTCTTC	CASSLEAGAPNEQFF
-	TRBJ1-1	TRBV4-1	-	TGCGCCAGCAGCCCGGGGTTTGGCACTGAAGCTTTCTTT	CASSPGFGTEAFF
-	TRBJ1-4	TRBV27	TRBD1	TGTGCCAGCAGCCGAGACAGGGGAATCTTGAAACTGTTTTTT	CASSRDRGILKLFF
-	TRBJ1-4	TRBV21-1	-	TGTGCCAGCAGCAAAGGGGAGGACAGGGATGAAAAACTGTTTTTT	CASSKGEDRDEKLFF
-	TRBJ1-1	TRBV4-3	TRBD1	TGCGCCAGCAGCCAAGATGCAGGGGGCGGTGAAGCTTTCTTT	CASSQDAGGGEAFF
-	TRBJ1-1	TRBV7-2	-	TGTGCCAGCAGCTTAGCGCAAGGGGTCACTGAAGCTTTCTTT	CASSLAQGVTEAFF
-	TRBJ1-5	TRBV2	-	TGTGCCAGCAGTGAATACGGGAATCAGCCCCAGCATTTT	CASSEYGNQPQHF
few	TRBJ2-7	TRBV6-6	TRBD2	TGTGCCACCCGCGAGGCGGGAGGCCACGAGCAGTACTTC	CATREAGGHEQYF
-	TRBJ1-2	TRBV27	-	TGTGCCAGCAGTTTACTCACACCGGGGGACGGCTACACCTTC	CASSLLTPGDGYTF
-	TRBJ2-7	TRBV7-2	-	TGTGCCAGCAGCTTAGATTTAGCAGCCTCCTACGAGCAGTACTTC	CASSLDLAASYEQYF
-	TRBJ2-6	TRBV7-3	-	TGTGCCAGCAGCTTCCAGGGCTCTGGGGCCAACGTCCTGACTTTC	CASSFQGSGANVLTF
-	TRBJ1-2	TRBV28	-	TGTGCCAGCAACCTAGGGGAGGTTAACTATGGCTACACCTTC	CASNLGEVNYGYTF
few	TRBJ1-1	TRBV9	-	TGTGCCAGCAGCGGATCGGGACAGAACACTGAAGCTTTCTTT	CASSGSGQNTEAFF
-	TRBJ2-7	TRBV6-5	TRBD2	TGTGCCAGCAGACTAAGCGGGGGGCCTTCCTACGAGCAGTACTTC	CASRLSGGPSYEQYF
-	TRBJ2-2	TRBV9	TRBD1	TGTGCCAGCAGCCCCGAGGGACAGGGGACCGGGGAGCTGTTTTTT	CASSPEGQGTGELFF